The T cell receptor beta chain under discussion was sequenced for a study of T cell responses to AZD1222 COVID-19 vaccine. Using immunoSEQ multiplex PCR, the repertoire was profiled, and TCRdb retains in-frame clones only, with some absent. Here the sample spans about 110,000 clones, roughly nine tenths being singletons. As regards this clone: Its target is unknown.

Study results and caveats: Baseline antibody screening turned up just a handful of seropositive AZD1222 recipients. The peak T cell response came first, and repertoires were sampled only after it.

This sample comprised peripheral blood, obtained on day 0 of AZD1222 vaccination. The receptor's source is an adult in good health.

DNA for the CDR3: TGTGCCAGCAGCCTGGGACAGTGGGACACTGAAGCTTTCTTT. It is translated as CASSLGQWDTEAFF. V usage is TRBV7-8 and J usage is TRBJ1-1, with 7 nucleotides matching TRBD1. With V trimmed by 5 bases and J by 3 bases, 6 bases remained unmatched. The germline gives CDR1 SGHVS, CDR2 FQNEAQ. The CDR3 has 14 amino acids.